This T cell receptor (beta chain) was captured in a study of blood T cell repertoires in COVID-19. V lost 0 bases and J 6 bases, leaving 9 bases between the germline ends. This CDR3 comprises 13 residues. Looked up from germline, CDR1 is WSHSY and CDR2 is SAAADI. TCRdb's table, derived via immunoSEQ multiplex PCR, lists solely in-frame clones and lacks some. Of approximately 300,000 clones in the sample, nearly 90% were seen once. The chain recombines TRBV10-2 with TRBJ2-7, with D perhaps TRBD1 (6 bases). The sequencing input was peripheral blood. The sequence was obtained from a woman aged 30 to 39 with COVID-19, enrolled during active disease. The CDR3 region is CASSESVGAEQYV. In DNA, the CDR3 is TGCGCCAGCAGTGAGTCGGTGGGGGCCGAGCAGTACGTC.